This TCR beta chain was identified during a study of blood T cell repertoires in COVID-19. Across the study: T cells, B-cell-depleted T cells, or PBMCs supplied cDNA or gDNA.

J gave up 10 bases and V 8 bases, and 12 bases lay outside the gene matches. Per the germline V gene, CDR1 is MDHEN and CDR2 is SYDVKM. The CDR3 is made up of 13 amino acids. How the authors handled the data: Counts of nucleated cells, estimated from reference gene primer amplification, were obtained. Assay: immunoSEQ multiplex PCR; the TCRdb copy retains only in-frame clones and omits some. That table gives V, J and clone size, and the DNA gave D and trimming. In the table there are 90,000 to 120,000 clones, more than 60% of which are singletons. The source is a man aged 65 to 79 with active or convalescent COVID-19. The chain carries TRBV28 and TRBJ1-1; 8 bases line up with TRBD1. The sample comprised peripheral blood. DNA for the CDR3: TGTGCCAGCTTAGACAGGGGAAGGTCGGTAGCTTTCTTT. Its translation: CASLDRGRSVAFF.